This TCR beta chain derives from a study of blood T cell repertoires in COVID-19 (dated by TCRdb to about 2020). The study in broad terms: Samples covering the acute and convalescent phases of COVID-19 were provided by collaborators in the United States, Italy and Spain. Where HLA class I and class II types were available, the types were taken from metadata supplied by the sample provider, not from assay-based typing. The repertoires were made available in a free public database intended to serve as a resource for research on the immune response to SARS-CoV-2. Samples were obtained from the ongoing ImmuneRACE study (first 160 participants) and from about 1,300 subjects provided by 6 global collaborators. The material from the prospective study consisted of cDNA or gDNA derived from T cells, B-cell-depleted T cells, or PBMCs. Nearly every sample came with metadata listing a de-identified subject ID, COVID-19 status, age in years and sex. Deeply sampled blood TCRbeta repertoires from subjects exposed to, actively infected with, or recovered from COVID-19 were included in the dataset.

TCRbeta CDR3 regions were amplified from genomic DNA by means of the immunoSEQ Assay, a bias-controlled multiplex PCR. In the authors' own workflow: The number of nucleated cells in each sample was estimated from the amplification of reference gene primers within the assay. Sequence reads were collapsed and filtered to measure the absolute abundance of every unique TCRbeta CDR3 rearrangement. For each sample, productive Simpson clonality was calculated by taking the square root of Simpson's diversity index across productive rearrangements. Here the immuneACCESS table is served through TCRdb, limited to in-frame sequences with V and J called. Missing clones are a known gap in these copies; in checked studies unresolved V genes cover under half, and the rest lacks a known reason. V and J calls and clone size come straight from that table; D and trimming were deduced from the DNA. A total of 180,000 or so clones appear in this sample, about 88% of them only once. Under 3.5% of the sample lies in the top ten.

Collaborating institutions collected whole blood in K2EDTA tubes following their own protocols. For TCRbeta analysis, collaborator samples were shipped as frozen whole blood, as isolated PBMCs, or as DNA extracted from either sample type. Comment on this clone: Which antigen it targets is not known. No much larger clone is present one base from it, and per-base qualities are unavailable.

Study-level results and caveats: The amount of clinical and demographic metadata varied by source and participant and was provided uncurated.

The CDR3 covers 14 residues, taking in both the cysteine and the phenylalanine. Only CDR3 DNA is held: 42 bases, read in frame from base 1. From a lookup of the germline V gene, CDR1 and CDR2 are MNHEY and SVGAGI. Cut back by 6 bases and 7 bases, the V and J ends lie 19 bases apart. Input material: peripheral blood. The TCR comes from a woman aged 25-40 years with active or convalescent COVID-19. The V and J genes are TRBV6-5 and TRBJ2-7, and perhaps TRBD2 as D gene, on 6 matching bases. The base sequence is TGTGCCAGCAGCCCAATGGGGAGGTTGGGGGAGCAGTACTTC. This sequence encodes CASSPMGRLGEQYF.